Listed here is a single TCR beta chain. Antigen unknown. Sequence at one end of the junction differs from germline and may be a read error. Within the sample, other DNA sequences also encode this same CDR3. This entry comes from a study of cytomegalovirus exposure and HLA in healthy donors. The PCR contained 60 Vbeta and 13 Jbeta primers. TCRdb's table, derived via immunoSEQ multiplex PCR, lists solely in-frame clones and lacks some. The table includes 150,000 to 200,000 clones, 65% to 70% detected once. Study-level results: A reported reduction in N-insertions relative to the 666-donor mean was seen in an Asian-associated ancestry cluster in a later analysis.

CDR3 size: 15 residues. CDR1 MGHRA and CDR2 YSYEKL come from the germline V gene. Sequenced input: PBMCs. The receptor's source is a young man in good health and CMV-seropositive. The chain employs TRBV4-1 and TRBJ2-7; 8 positions agree with TRBD2. CDR3 sequence reads: CASSQNAGTSYEQYF. The CDR3 DNA is TGCGCCAGTAGCCAGAATGCCGGGACTAGCTACGAGCAGTACTTC.